Below, 30 T cell receptor beta chains from the same sample are listed, as sequenced in a study of shared clonotypes between healthy human individuals. Assay: immunoSEQ multiplex PCR; the TCRdb copy retains only in-frame clones and omits some. The repertoire holds 2 million to 3 million clones, with approximately 94% as singletons. Material: naive CD4+ T cells from PBMCs. Subset meaning: CD45RA+ positively selected. The receptors originated from a young man in good health. Some clones in this sample may be carry-over from other donors' samples.

With regard to this clone: Other DNA sequences of this sample code for an identical CDR3. CDR3 coding DNA: TGTGCCAGCAGCCTGGGACTAGCGGGAGAGACCCAGTACTTC. This gives the protein CASSLGLAGETQYF. The rearrangement joins TRBV28 to TRBJ2-5, with 12 bases matching TRBD2. Germline CDR1 and CDR2: MDHEN and SYDVKM. V lost 6 bases to trimming and J lost 4 bases; unmatched junction nucleotides: 3. This CDR3 is 14 amino acids long. The full variable domain, rest sourced from reference TRBV28 and TRBJ2-5, is DVKVTQSSRYLVKRTGEKVFLECVQDMDHENMFWYRQDPGLGLRLIYFSYDVKMKEKGDIPEGYSVSREKKERFSLILESASTNQTSMYLCASSLGLAGETQYFGPGTRLLVL.

The chain couples TRBV2 to TRBJ2-1, with 9 bases lining up with TRBD2. This CDR3 has 16 residues. From germline, CDR1 is SNHLY and CDR2 FYNNEI. V shed 8 bases and J 2 bases; nucleotides not matched to a gene: 10. The CDR3 loop reads CASGRGLALPYNEQFF. For the CDR3, the DNA is TGTGCCAGCGGCCGGGGACTAGCTCTTCCCTACAATGAGCAGTTCTTC.

In this sample, this clone turned up once. This sequence joins TRBV19 and TRBJ2-7, with TRBD1 matching 10 bases. This CDR3 region has 14 residues. CDR1 is LNHDA and CDR2 is SQIVND in the germline V gene (reference sequence). J was trimmed by 4 bases and V by 6 bases; bases with no gene match: 6. In DNA, the CDR3 is TGTGCCAGTAGGGGACAGGGGATTAATTACGAGCAGTACTTC. It translates to CASRGQGINYEQYF.

The count of this clone is one. The rearrangement links TRBV9 to TRBJ2-7; D remains ambiguous. The V and J ends lost 4 bases and 3 bases respectively, with 14 bases between them. Germline values: CDR1 SGDLS, CDR2 YYNGEE. The length of the CDR3 is 14 residues. CDR3 in DNA: TGTGCCAGCAGCCCAACAGTACGCTTCTACGAGCAGTACTTC. It encodes CASSPTVRFYEQYF.

The rearrangement links TRBV6-1 to TRBJ1-5; D is possibly TRBD1 (5 bases). The CDR3 covers 16 residues. V gave up 0 bases and J gave up 5 bases, with 14 bases separating them. Germline CDR1 and CDR2: MNHNS and SASEGT. DNA of the CDR3: TGTGCCAGCAGTGAAGCCGCCGGGGGAGGATATCAGCCCCAGCATTTT. Residues: CASSEAAGGGYQPQHF.

In the case of this clone: Other DNA sequences from this sample encode an identical CDR3 as well. V usage is TRBV5-6 and J usage is TRBJ2-2; D gene ambiguous. This CDR3 is built from 13 residues. V shed 0 bases and J shed 5 bases, with 5 bases lying between them. Germline V gene data show CDR1 as SGHDT and CDR2 as YYEEEE. The CDR3 reads CASSLGPTGELFF. DNA for the CDR3: TGTGCCAGCAGCTTGGGCCCTACCGGGGAGCTGTTTTTT.

This chain joins TRBV19 and TRBJ1-5; D ambiguous. Trimming left V 7 bases short and J 0 bases short, with 4 bases between. The germline V gene has CDR1 LNHDA and CDR2 SQIVND (reference sequence). The CDR3 covers 12 residues. CDR3: CASTNSNQPQHF. CDR3 in DNA: TGTGCCAGTACCAATAGCAATCAGCCCCAGCATTTT. Complete variable domain (other parts from reference TRBV19 and TRBJ1-5): DGGITQSPKYLFRKEGQNVTLSCEQNLNHDAMYWYRQDPGQGLRLIYYSQIVNDFQKGDIAEGYSVSREKKESFPLTVTSAQKNPTAFYLCASTNSNQPQHFGDGTRLSIL.

This sequence joins TRBV5-1 and TRBJ2-2; D remains unclear. Germline V CDR1 and CDR2: SGHRS, YFSETQ. The CDR3 is made up of 12 amino acids. The V and J ends lost 5 bases and 5 bases respectively, with 7 bases between them. This chain's CDR3 is CASSTETGELFF. As DNA, the CDR3 is TGCGCCAGCAGTACGGAGACCGGGGAGCTGTTTTTT.

The gene calls are TRBV7-3 and TRBJ2-6; D unclear. The CDR3 has 15 amino acids. Trimming removed 5 bases from V and 2 bases from J, with 10 bases in between. Germline lookup yields CDR1 SGHTA and CDR2 FQGTGA. CDR3 sequence: CASSPTTPGANVLTF. In DNA, the CDR3 is TGTGCCAGCAGCCCCACTACCCCTGGGGCCAACGTCCTGACTTTC.

The chain joins TRBV5-1 to TRBJ2-1; 8 nucleotides agree with TRBD1. The junction had 9 bases not matched to a gene; V was cut back by 0 bases and J by 7 bases. Germline V gives CDR1 SGHRS, CDR2 YFSETQ. This CDR3 is 16 amino acids long. CDR3 residues: CASSLGWTGFSNEQFF. CDR3 nucleotide sequence: TGCGCCAGCAGCTTGGGCTGGACAGGGTTCAGTAATGAGCAGTTCTTC.

This clone was seen only once. The CDR3 DNA is TGTGCCAGCAGCTCCCCCCCCGGGGCGGGCTATGGCTACACCTTC. This encodes CASSSPPGAGYGYTF. The rearrangement uses TRBV7-2 and TRBJ1-2; tentatively, D is TRBD1 (5 bases). The CDR3 is 15 amino acids. CDR1 is SGHTA, CDR2 FQGNSA, per germline. The ends were cut back, 4 bases at V and 4 bases at J, with 16 bases in the middle.

The chain is built from TRBV7-3 and TRBJ2-2; no reliable D call. CDR1 is SGHTA and CDR2 is FQGTGA in the germline V gene. CDR3 length: 15 amino acids. Trimming cost V 2 bases and J 8 bases, with 15 bases left between them. CDR3: CASSLLTSTEGELFF. CDR3 in DNA: TGTGCCAGCAGCTTATTGACCAGCACGGAGGGGGAGCTGTTTTTT.

The rearrangement links TRBV10-3 to TRBJ2-7; D uncertain. The V gene lost 0 bases and the J gene lost 2 bases, with 11 bases spanning the gap. The germline V gene has CDR1 ENHRY and CDR2 SYGVKD. The CDR3 extends over 15 amino acids. For the CDR3, the DNA is TGTGCCATCAGTGAGTCGGTAGGCCAGCCCTACGAGCAGTACTTC. Translation gives CAISESVGQPYEQYF.

This clone was detected only once. This rearrangement joins TRBV9 to TRBJ2-2, with TRBD2 matching over 14 bases. With V trimmed by 0 bases and J by 3 bases, 7 bases remained unmatched. The CDR3 extends over 19 amino acids. Germline V gene sequence: CDR1 SGDLS, CDR2 YYNGEE. The DNA of the CDR3 is TGTGCCAGCAGCGTAGCTACTGGACTAGCGGGAGGAGACACCGGGGAGCTGTTTTTT. Its protein is CASSVATGLAGGDTGELFF.

V is TRBV29-1 and J is TRBJ2-5; 10 bases match TRBD2. The CDR3 spans 15 residues. The trim removed 2 bases at V and 5 bases at J, leaving 8 bases unmatched. Germline loops: CDR1 SQVTM, CDR2 ANQGSEA. Written as DNA, the CDR3 is TGCAGCGTTGAAATGCCTAGCGGGAGTTGGGAGACCCAGTACTTC. Protein: CSVEMPSGSWETQYF.

The gene calls are TRBV28 and TRBJ2-7, with 7 bases aligning to TRBD1. Germline trimming cut 3 bases from V and 4 bases from J; bases unmatched to any gene: 6. CDR1 and CDR2 from the germline V gene are MDHEN and SYDVKM. This CDR3 contains 14 residues. The CDR3 DNA sequence: TGTGCCAGCAGTTTCCCCCAGGGGGTGTACGAGCAGTACTTC. Its translation: CASSFPQGVYEQYF.

This rearrangement joins TRBV2 to TRBJ2-5; D is perhaps TRBD1 (6 bases). The CDR3 consists of 16 residues. The germline V gene encodes CDR1 SNHLY and CDR2 FYNNEI. V was cut by 6 bases and J by 2 bases, with 19 bases left in between. CDR3 nucleotides: TGTGCCAGCAGAGAAAACGTGCAGGGGTGGCAAGAGACCCAGTACTTC. Translating gives CASRENVQGWQETQYF.

The chain has TRBV7-2 and TRBJ2-7; 8 nucleotides align to TRBD2. CDR1 SGHTA and CDR2 FQGNSA come from the germline V gene. The CDR3 spans 17 residues. Trimming removed 5 bases from V and 0 bases from J; junction bases left unmatched: 12. CDR3 protein: CASSAGTRLGGSYEQYF. In DNA form, the CDR3 reads TGTGCCAGCAGCGCCGGGACTAGGTTAGGCGGCTCCTACGAGCAGTACTTC.

This clone was observed a single time. The chain links TRBV5-1 to TRBJ1-1; D is perhaps TRBD1 (6 bases). Trimming took off 2 bases at V and 0 bases at J, with 11 bases between the two ends. CDR1 SGHRS and CDR2 YFSETQ come from the germline V gene. CDR3 size: 15 residues. The CDR3 region is CASSFGGLLNTEAFF. CDR3 coding DNA: TGCGCCAGCAGCTTCGGGGGGCTTCTGAACACTGAAGCTTTCTTT.

The V and J genes are TRBV29-1 and TRBJ2-3; 8 bases align to TRBD2. Germline trimming cut 7 bases from V and 5 bases from J; bases unmatched to any gene: 5. The CDR3 contains 12 residues. Germline assignment: CDR1 SQVTM and CDR2 ANQGSEA. The CDR3 DNA reads TGCAGCGCGGGACTAGATGGAGATACGCAGTATTTT. This sequence encodes CSAGLDGDTQYF.

The chain links TRBV11-3 to TRBJ2-5, with 11 bases that match TRBD2. The germline V gene encodes CDR1 SGHNT and CDR2 YENEEA. This CDR3 has 15 residues. V gave up 2 bases and J gave up 5 bases; unmatched junction bases: 4. The CDR3 reads CASSLTSGSSETQYF. DNA of the CDR3: TGTGCCAGCAGCTTAACTAGCGGGAGTTCGGAGACCCAGTACTTC.

In this sample, this clone turned up once. V and J are TRBV27 and TRBJ2-7, with D perhaps matching TRBD2 (6 bases). This CDR3 has 15 amino acids. Trimming cost V 5 bases and J 1 base, with 15 bases left between them. The V gene's germline CDR1 is MNHEY and CDR2 SMNVEV (reference sequence). The chain's CDR3 is CASSPLGGSSYEQYF. The CDR3 region has the DNA TGTGCCAGCAGTCCCCTGGGGGGATCTTCCTACGAGCAGTACTTC.

V gene TRBV16 combines with J gene TRBJ1-2, with D unresolved. CDR3 length equals 13 residues. In germline, CDR1 is KGHSY, CDR2 FQNENV. The V gene lost 0 bases and the J gene lost 4 bases, with 6 bases spanning the gap. CDR3 protein: CASSQSEAYGYTF. The CDR3 DNA reads TGTGCCAGCAGCCAATCTGAGGCCTATGGCTACACCTTC.

The chain is built from TRBV6-4 and TRBJ2-3; D remains ambiguous. V lost 6 bases to trimming and J lost 5 bases, with 9 bases between them. CDR3 length: 12 residues. Germline V gene sequence: CDR1 MRHNA, CDR2 SNTAGT. CDR3 coding DNA: TGTGCCAGCAGACTTATAAGAGATACGCAGTATTTT. Translation gives CASRLIRDTQYF.

The V and J genes are TRBV6-1 and TRBJ2-7; D call uncertain. The CDR3 has 14 amino acids. With 1 base removed from V and 4 bases from J, the gap between germline ends came to 11 bases. Germline V gives CDR1 MNHNS, CDR2 SASEGT. The CDR3 protein is CASSEGGQIYEQYF. The CDR3 DNA reads TGTGCCAGCAGTGAAGGTGGGCAGATTTACGAGCAGTACTTC.

The rearrangement uses TRBV5-8 and TRBJ1-1; D may be TRBD1 (5 bases). Between the trimmed V and J ends, which lost 2 bases and 4 bases, there was a span of 9 bases. Germline V lookup: CDR1 SGHTS, CDR2 YDEGEE. The CDR3 sequence is 13 residues long. The CDR3 DNA reads as TGTGCCAGCAGCTTCTCTGGGGGCACTGAAGCTTTCTTT. Translation: CASSFSGGTEAFF.

The V and J genes are TRBV5-5 and TRBJ2-5; no reliable D call. The CDR3 is made up of 14 amino acids. Germline loops: CDR1 SGHKS, CDR2 YYEKEE (reference sequence). V was cut by 3 bases and J by 4 bases, with 13 bases left in between. DNA of the CDR3: TGTGCCAGCAGCTGGCGTCGGGCTGGAGAGACCCAGTACTTC. It codes for CASSWRRAGETQYF.

The chain links TRBV11-2 to TRBJ2-3; no clear D. V lost 0 bases and J 3 bases, leaving 10 bases between the germline ends. The CDR3 sequence is 15 residues long. Per the germline V gene, CDR1 is SGHAT and CDR2 is FQNNGV. CDR3 loop: CASSLDRSGTDTQYF. The CDR3 nucleotides are TGTGCCAGCAGCTTAGATCGATCCGGGACAGATACGCAGTATTTT.

The chain is built from TRBV2 and TRBJ2-1, with D perhaps matching TRBD1 or TRBD2 (6 bases each). V shed 11 bases and J shed 3 bases, with 14 bases lying between them. From germline, CDR1 is SNHLY and CDR2 FYNNEI. The CDR3 contains 13 residues. CDR3 sequence: CASRGQGYNEQFF. The CDR3 region has the DNA TGTGCCTCCCGGGGGCAGGGCTACAATGAGCAGTTCTTC.

The chain uses TRBV28 and TRBJ1-4, with a tentative D call TRBD1 (6 bases). The CDR3 loop spans 15 amino acids. V lost 8 bases to trimming and J lost 8 bases, with 21 bases between them. Per germline, CDR1 MDHEN and CDR2 SYDVKM. The CDR3 loop reads CASSILRQAGEKLFF. The CDR3 bases are TGTGCCAGCTCCATCCTCCGACAGGCGGGCGAAAAACTGTTTTTT.